The 25 T cell receptor beta chains reported below all come from one sample, sequenced in a study of brain T cells in children with intractable seizures. Generated by immunoSEQ multiplex PCR, the TCRdb table keeps only in-frame clones and is missing some. The repertoire includes fewer than 25,000 clones, roughly 94% of them detected once, and 6.4% sits in the top ten. Sequenced here: peripheral blood, sampled at surgery. The receptor source for this set is a boy younger than 18 with focal cortical dysplasia and intractable seizures.

This rearrangement joins TRBV28 to TRBJ1-5; D unclear. Per germline, CDR1 MDHEN and CDR2 SYDVKM. This CDR3 comprises 16 residues. With 6 bases removed from V and 0 bases from J, the gap between germline ends came to 15 bases. This CDR3 is CASSNGPRYSNQPQHF. Here the CDR3 DNA reads TGTGCCAGCAGCAACGGACCCAGATATAGCAATCAGCCCCAGCATTTT.

The rearrangement links TRBV29-1 to TRBJ2-2; a weak D match, TRBD1 (6 bases). Germline values: CDR1 SQVTM, CDR2 ANQGSEA. The CDR3 has 12 residues. V gave up 4 bases and J gave up 6 bases, with 9 bases separating them. The CDR3 DNA reads as TGCAGCGTTGGCCAGGGGCCCGGGGAGCTGTTTTTT. Translating it yields CSVGQGPGELFF.

The chain uses TRBV19 and TRBJ1-5; no clear D. This CDR3 has 15 residues. The V gene lost 3 bases and the J gene lost 8 bases, with 17 bases spanning the gap. The germline V gene encodes CDR1 LNHDA and CDR2 SQIVND (reference sequence). The chain's CDR3 is CASSIPTRAREPQHF. In DNA form, the CDR3 reads TGTGCCAGTAGTATCCCCACCAGAGCGAGGGAGCCCCAGCATTTT. Using reference TRBV19 and TRBJ1-5 for the parts outside the CDR3, the full variable domain is DGGITQSPKYLFRKEGQNVTLSCEQNLNHDAMYWYRQDPGQGLRLIYYSQIVNDFQKGDIAEGYSVSREKKESFPLTVTSAQKNPTAFYLCASSIPTRAREPQHFGDGTRLSIL.

Only a few counts were recorded for this clone. The V and J genes are TRBV10-1 and TRBJ1-6, with unresolved D. In germline, CDR1 is WNHNN, CDR2 SYGVQD (reference sequence). V was shortened by 0 bases and J by 7 bases, with 10 bases between the two germline ends. The CDR3 loop spans 15 amino acids. CDR3 region: CASSESAGRNSPLHF. CDR3 sequence (DNA): TGCGCCAGCAGTGAGTCAGCGGGAAGAAATTCACCCCTCCACTTT.

CDR3: CASSQVVGTSPSGANVLTF. The DNA of the CDR3 is TGTGCCAGCAGCCAAGTGGTTGGGACCTCACCCTCTGGGGCCAACGTCCTGACTTTC. This chain joins TRBV3-1 (or the pseudogene TRBV3-2) and TRBJ2-6; perhaps D is TRBD1 or TRBD2 (5 bases each). This CDR3 comprises 19 residues. Germline V gene data show CDR1 as LGHDT and CDR2 as YNNKEL (reference sequence). The V and J ends lost 1 base and 0 bases respectively, with 16 bases between them.

The chain uses TRBV5-6 and TRBJ2-7; D gene uncertain. CDR1 SGHDT and CDR2 YYEEEE come from the germline V gene. The CDR3 consists of 12 residues. With 4 bases removed from V and 5 bases from J, the gap between germline ends came to 10 bases. The CDR3 region has the DNA TGTGCCAGCAGCCGAAACCGGAACGAGCAGTACGTC. Protein: CASSRNRNEQYV.

The J gene is TRBJ2-6, the V gene TRBV6-1; TRBD1 might be the D (6 bases). In germline, CDR1 is MNHNS, CDR2 SASEGT. Trimming took off 3 bases at V and 2 bases at J, with 8 bases between the two ends. CDR3 length: 15 residues. The CDR3 sequence is CASSEGQTGANVLTF. The DNA for the CDR3 is TGTGCCAGCAGTGAGGGACAAACTGGGGCCAACGTCCTGACTTTC.

The chain employs TRBV7-8 and TRBJ1-3; D perhaps matches TRBD1 (6 bases). The CDR3 spans 17 residues. V lost 5 bases and J 0 bases, leaving 17 bases between the germline ends. Germline assignment: CDR1 SGHVS and CDR2 FQNEAQ. The DNA of the CDR3 is TGTGCCAGCAGCCCTCTACTCGGGGGCAACTCTGGAAACACCATATATTTT. Its translation is CASSPLLGGNSGNTIYF.

This clone was detected once. The chain is built from TRBV6-1 and TRBJ1-1; D is perhaps TRBD1 (6 bases). The germline V and J ends were trimmed by 2 bases and 2 bases, with 9 bases remaining between them. The germline CDR1 and CDR2 sequences are MNHNS and SASEGT. This CDR3 has 14 amino acids. The CDR3 DNA reads TGTGCCAGCAGTGAAAGCAGGGGAAACACTGAAGCTTTCTTT. Translation gives CASSESRGNTEAFF.

The CDR3 here is CASTPTVSSDTQYF. CDR3 nucleotide sequence: TGTGCCAGCACCCCGACAGTTTCATCCGATACGCAGTATTTT. The chain recombines TRBV6-5 with TRBJ2-3, with a tentative D call TRBD1 (5 bases). In germline, CDR1 is MNHEY, CDR2 SVGAGI. V lost 7 bases and J 6 bases, leaving 17 bases between the germline ends. The CDR3 is made up of 14 amino acids.

The V call is TRBV27, the J call TRBJ1-5, with a weak D call TRBD1 (6 bases). Germline assignment: CDR1 MNHEY and CDR2 SMNVEV (reference sequence). V was cut by 5 bases and J by 6 bases, with 17 bases left in between. CDR3 length equals 15 residues. CDR3 nucleotides: TGTGCCAGCAGTCAGACACAGGGAGGCGGTCAGCCCCAGCATTTT. It yields the protein CASSQTQGGGQPQHF.

The J gene is TRBJ2-5, the V gene TRBV18; possibly TRBD2 for D (6 bases). CDR1 and CDR2 from the germline V gene are KGHSH and LQKENI. The CDR3 is made up of 15 amino acids. V was pared by 5 bases and J by 0 bases, with 13 bases between. In nucleotides, the CDR3 is TGTGCCAGCTCAGGGACTCCCTGGTACCAAGAGACCCAGTACTTC. Translated, it gives CASSGTPWYQETQYF.

The V gene is TRBV11-2, the J gene TRBJ1-1; D remains ambiguous. Deletions cut 5 bases from V and 6 bases from J, with 13 bases between. This CDR3 has 13 residues. Germline V lookup: CDR1 SGHAT, CDR2 FQNNGV. CDR3 nucleotide sequence: TGTGCCAGCAGCGAGACAATCTACTCTGAAGCTTTCTTT. This gives the protein CASSETIYSEAFF.

This chain links TRBV4-1 with TRBJ1-2; unclear D gene. V was pared by 0 bases and J by 4 bases, with 12 bases between. Germline loops: CDR1 MGHRA, CDR2 YSYEKL. The CDR3 runs to 15 residues. CDR3 DNA sequence: TGCGCCAGCAGCCAAGAGACGAGAGACACCTATGGCTACACCTTC. As protein: CASSQETRDTYGYTF.

The rearrangement uses TRBV12-1 and TRBJ2-5; the table's D call TRBD1 went unverified against the DNA. TRBV12-1 is a pseudogene segment. The CDR3 length is 14 residues. This chain's CDR3 is CASSHYGTAWTQYF. The CDR3, as DNA: TGTGCCAGCAGCCATTACGGGACAGCCTGGACCCAGTACTTC.

The chain recombines TRBV6-4 with TRBJ2-3; D not certain. Trimming took 3 bases from V and 3 from J, leaving 10 bases between them. The CDR3 has 14 residues. The germline CDR1 and CDR2 sequences are MRHNA and SNTAGT. CDR3 residues: CASSEGKETDTQYF. The CDR3 coding sequence is TGTGCCAGCAGTGAGGGAAAAGAGACAGATACGCAGTATTTT.

V and J are TRBV14 and TRBJ2-3, with 9 bases identical to TRBD1. V was pared by 1 base and J by 5 bases, with 25 bases of the junction left unmatched. This CDR3 contains 22 residues. Germline V gene lookup returns CDR1 SGHDN and CDR2 FVKESK. The CDR3 region is CASSQVKVRTGASPGIRDTQYF. The DNA for the CDR3 is TGTGCCAGCAGCCAAGTCAAAGTTAGGACAGGGGCTAGCCCAGGGATTAGAGATACGCAGTATTTT.

The chain combines TRBV11-2 with TRBJ1-1; weak D call: TRBD1 (5 bases). The CDR3 has 15 amino acids. V was pared by 4 bases and J by 4 bases, with 16 bases between. Per germline, CDR1 SGHAT and CDR2 FQNNGV. The CDR3 here is CASSSIRGRGTEAFF. CDR3 sequence (DNA): TGTGCCAGCAGCTCAATAAGGGGTAGAGGCACTGAAGCTTTCTTT.

The J gene is TRBJ1-2, the V gene TRBV10-2, with unresolved D. With 5 bases removed from V and 6 bases from J, the gap between germline ends came to 16 bases. This CDR3 spans 14 amino acids. Per germline, CDR1 WSHSY and CDR2 SAAADI. As DNA, the CDR3 is TGCGCCAGCAGTTTGGGGTTTCTTGGGGATGGCTACACCTTC. It encodes CASSLGFLGDGYTF.

This chain joins TRBV28 and TRBJ1-2; 7 bases map to TRBD1. The CDR3 spans 13 residues. V shed 7 bases and J 3 bases; nucleotides not matched to a gene: 5. Germline values: CDR1 MDHEN, CDR2 SYDVKM. This CDR3 is CASTHRGDYGYTF. CDR3 in DNA: TGTGCCAGCACCCACAGGGGTGACTATGGCTACACCTTC.

This clone came up once. This rearrangement joins TRBV7-3 to TRBJ1-6, with a possible D match to TRBD1 (6 bases). Germline lookup yields CDR1 SGHTA and CDR2 FQGTGA. This CDR3 is built from 15 residues. Trimming cost V 11 bases and J 5 bases, with 19 bases left between them. CDR3 nucleotide sequence: TGTGCCGATATAGGGGGGGTTTTAGATAATTCACCCCTCCACTTT. This codes for CADIGGVLDNSPLHF.

This chain connects TRBV7-9 to TRBJ1-1; D perhaps matches TRBD1 (6 bases). The germline V and J ends were trimmed by 2 bases and 1 base, with 8 bases remaining between them. The germline V gene has CDR1 SEHNR and CDR2 FQNEAQ (reference sequence). CDR3 length: 14 amino acids. Here the CDR3 DNA reads TGTGCCAGCAGCTTAACAGGGACGAACACTGAAGCTTTCTTT. This translates into CASSLTGTNTEAFF.

CDR3 bases: TGTGCCAGCAGCCAAGCTCATCTTAGCGGGAGGATGGGTGAGCAGTTCTTC. Its translation: CASSQAHLSGRMGEQFF. The rearrangement uses TRBV4-2 and TRBJ2-1; 10 bases match TRBD2. Trimming took 1 base from V and 9 from J; bases not matched to a gene: 12. The length of the CDR3 is 17 residues. The germline V gene has CDR1 LGHNA and CDR2 YNFKEQ.

Here the CDR3 reads CASSSTGWIQETQYF. The CDR3 coding sequence is TGTGCCAGCAGCAGCACAGGGTGGATCCAAGAGACCCAGTACTTC. V and J are TRBV5-6 and TRBJ2-5, with D possibly matching TRBD1 (6 bases). Germline-derived CDR1 and CDR2 are SGHDT and YYEEEE. V lost 4 bases to trimming and J lost 1 base, with 14 bases between them. This CDR3 region has 15 residues.

The V gene is TRBV20-1, the J gene TRBJ2-2; D gene uncertain. The V end was cut by 4 bases, the J end by 6 bases, with 0 bases between. CDR1 is DFQATT and CDR2 is SNEGSKA in the germline V gene (reference sequence). The CDR3 runs 9 residues. CDR3 sequence: CSATGELFF. The CDR3 DNA is TGCAGTGCTACCGGGGAGCTGTTTTTT.